This record covers a single T cell receptor beta chain. This specimen belongs to a study of T cell responses to AZD1222 COVID-19 vaccine. V was clipped by 5 bases and J by 1 base, with 9 bases between them. Germline V gene sequence: CDR1 SNHLY, CDR2 FYNNEI. This CDR3 is 14 amino acids long. Here immunoSEQ multiplex PCR was the method, and the copy in TCRdb shows in-frame clones only, minus some. The sample consists of about 56,000 clones, 80% of them appearing once. The genes are TRBV2 and TRBJ1-5, with D possibly TRBD1 on 6 matching bases. Sequencing was performed on peripheral blood, taken 28 days after the second AZD1222 dose. This receptor was obtained from an adult who received the AZD1222 COVID-19 vaccine. CDR3 sequence (DNA): TGTGCCAGCAGTTTAGGACAGAGCAATCAGCCCCAGCATTTT. This gives the protein CASSLGQSNQPQHF.